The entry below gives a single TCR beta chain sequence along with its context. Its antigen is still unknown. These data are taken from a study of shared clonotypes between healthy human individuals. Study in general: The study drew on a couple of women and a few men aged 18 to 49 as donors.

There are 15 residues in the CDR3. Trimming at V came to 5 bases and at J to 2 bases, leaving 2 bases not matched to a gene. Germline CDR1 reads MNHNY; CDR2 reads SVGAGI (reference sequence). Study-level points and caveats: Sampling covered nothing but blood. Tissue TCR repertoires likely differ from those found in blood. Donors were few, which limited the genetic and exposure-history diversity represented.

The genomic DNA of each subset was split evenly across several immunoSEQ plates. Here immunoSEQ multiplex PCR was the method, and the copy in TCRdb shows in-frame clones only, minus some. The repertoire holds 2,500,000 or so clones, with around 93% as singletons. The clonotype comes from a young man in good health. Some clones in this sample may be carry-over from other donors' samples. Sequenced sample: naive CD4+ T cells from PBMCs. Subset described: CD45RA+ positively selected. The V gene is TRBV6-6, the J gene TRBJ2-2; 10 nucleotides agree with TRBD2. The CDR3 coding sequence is TGTGCCAGCAGTAAACTAGCGGGAAACACCGGGGAGCTGTTTTTT. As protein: CASSKLAGNTGELFF.